Listed below are T cell receptor beta chains from one sample, sequenced in a study of blood T cell repertoires in COVID-19. TCRdb's table, derived via immunoSEQ multiplex PCR, lists solely in-frame clones and lacks some. This sample has under 250,000 clones, with 85% found just once. Sequenced sample: PBMCs or T cells enriched from blood (not recorded which). The receptor set was obtained from a woman in her fifties or sixties with acute COVID-19. CDR3s include the opening cysteine and the closing phenylalanine or tryptophan. The D gene is left open where the match is weak. Clone sizes are given selectively: once, few, many, or a class where the clone is expanded.

D gene	V gene	J gene	clone size	CDR3 protein	CDR3 DNA
NA	TRBV5-1	TRBJ1-2	NA	CASNLGGFIDYGYTF	TGCGCCAGCAACCTTGGTGGTTTTATAGACTATGGCTACACCTTC
NA	TRBV18	TRBJ2-3	NA	CASSPSPTGSGGTDTQYF	TGTGCCAGCTCACCCTCCCCAACAGGGAGCGGCGGCACAGATACGCAGTATTTT
NA	TRBV7-2	TRBJ2-2	NA	CASSPDRYTTGELFF	TGTGCCAGCAGCCCGGACAGATATACCACCGGGGAGCTGTTTTTT
TRBD2	TRBV27	TRBJ2-7	NA	CASSSTSGYEQYF	TGTGCCAGCAGTTCGACTAGCGGCTACGAGCAGTACTTC
NA	TRBV29-1	TRBJ1-1	NA	CSVEAGMNTEAFF	TGCAGCGTTGAAGCAGGGATGAACACTGAAGCTTTCTTT
NA	TRBV7-2	TRBJ2-5	NA	CASSLDSGLQETQYF	TGTGCCAGCAGCTTAGATTCGGGACTCCAAGAGACCCAGTACTTC
NA	TRBV11-2	TRBJ2-7	NA	CASSHRWGDYEQYF	TGTGCCAGCAGCCACAGGTGGGGGGACTACGAGCAGTACTTC
TRBD2	TRBV24-1	TRBJ2-1	NA	CATSDTSGGTYNEQFF	TGTGCCACCAGTGATACTAGCGGGGGGACCTACAATGAGCAGTTCTTC
NA	TRBV2	TRBJ1-1	NA	CASSDRVFSEAFF	TGTGCCAGCAGTGACCGAGTTTTCTCTGAAGCTTTCTTT
NA	TRBV10-1	TRBJ1-6	once	CASSEAHDSLPEALHF	TGCGCCAGCAGTGAGGCACACGACAGTCTTCCAGAGGCCCTCCACTTT
NA	TRBV7-2	TRBJ2-3	NA	CASRGGTDTQYF	TGTGCCAGCAGGGGCGGCACAGATACGCAGTATTTT
TRBD2	TRBV30	TRBJ2-3	NA	CAWSVGAGGVDTQYF	TGTGCCTGGAGTGTGGGTGCGGGGGGCGTAGATACGCAGTATTTT
NA	TRBV6-2/TRBV6-3	TRBJ2-1	NA	CASSSSSSYNEQFF	TGTGCCAGCAGTTCCTCCAGCTCCTACAATGAGCAGTTCTTC
NA	TRBV7-2	TRBJ2-3	NA	CASSPRGGTQYF	TGTGCCAGCAGCCCCCGAGGAGGGACGCAGTATTTT
NA	TRBV30	TRBJ1-6	few	CAWAIKGSYNSPLHF	TGTGCCTGGGCCATTAAGGGGTCCTATAATTCACCCCTCCACTTT
NA	TRBV4-3	TRBJ2-5	once	CASSQDGGWGETQYF	TGCGCCAGCAGCCAAGACGGAGGGTGGGGAGAGACCCAGTACTTC
NA	TRBV19	TRBJ1-5	NA	CASSGTPGRLQHF	TGTGCCAGTAGCGGGACCCCTGGGAGGCTCCAGCATTTT
NA	TRBV28	TRBJ2-2	few	CASSAPGGPTGELFF	TGTGCCAGCAGCGCCCCCGGGGGGCCCACCGGGGAGCTGTTTTTT
TRBD1	TRBV4-1	TRBJ1-1	NA	CASSHPDRAEAFF	TGCGCCAGCAGCCACCCGGACAGGGCTGAAGCTTTCTTT
NA	TRBV7-2	TRBJ1-3	few	CASSLAAGSSGNTIYF	TGTGCCAGCAGCTTAGCGGCAGGGTCCTCTGGAAACACCATATATTTT
NA	TRBV6-5	TRBJ1-1	NA	CASSYAGNTEAFF	TGTGCCAGCAGTTACGCAGGGAACACTGAAGCTTTCTTT
NA	TRBV12-3/TRBV12-4	TRBJ1-5	once	CASGGQRYQPQHF	TGTGCCAGCGGCGGACAGAGATATCAGCCCCAGCATTTT
NA	TRBV19	TRBJ1-1	NA	CASRFRGLNTEAFF	TGTGCCAGTAGGTTTCGGGGTTTAAACACTGAAGCTTTCTTT
NA	TRBV21-1	TRBJ2-7	NA	CASSKAQGHPLKEQYF	TGTGCCAGCAGCAAAGCGCAGGGACACCCCTTGAAGGAGCAGTACTTC
NA	TRBV2	TRBJ2-6	once	CASSEASVSGANVLTF	TGTGCCAGCAGTGAAGCGTCGGTCTCTGGGGCCAACGTCCTGACTTTC
TRBD1	TRBV5-1	TRBJ1-4	NA	CASSITGGYNEKLFF	TGCGCCAGCAGCATAACAGGGGGTTATAATGAAAAACTGTTTTTT
TRBD1	TRBV24-1	TRBJ2-1	NA	CATSDPGQAYNEQFF	TGTGCCACCAGTGATCCGGGACAGGCTTACAATGAGCAGTTCTTC
TRBD1	TRBV7-9	TRBJ1-2	NA	CASSIRPLDRRDYGYTF	TGTGCCAGCAGCATTCGGCCGTTGGACAGGAGGGACTATGGCTACACCTTC
NA	TRBV9	TRBJ1-4	NA	CASSNEEKLFF	TGTGCCAGCAGCAATGAGGAAAAACTGTTTTTT
TRBD2	TRBV6-5	TRBJ2-7	few	CASSPRTSGGQGQYF	TGTGCCAGCAGTCCGAGGACTAGCGGGGGGCAGGGGCAGTACTTC
NA	TRBV3-1/TRBV3-2	TRBJ2-1	NA	CASRLSGENEQFF	TGTGCCAGCAGACTCTCAGGGGAAAATGAGCAGTTCTTC
NA	TRBV18	TRBJ2-7	NA	CASSMGSGPTYEQYF	TGTGCCAGCTCTATGGGGAGCGGGCCCACCTACGAGCAGTACTTC
NA	TRBV10-3	TRBJ2-3	NA	CAISDLSTDTQYF	TGTGCCATCAGTGACCTCTCCACAGATACGCAGTATTTT
TRBD2	TRBV27	TRBJ2-7	NA	CASTNAGGNYEQYF	TGTGCCAGCACGAATGCGGGGGGGAACTACGAGCAGTACTTC
NA	TRBV6-5	TRBJ1-6	NA	CASSYDGGSSPLHF	TGTGCCAGCAGTTACGACGGGGGTAGCTCACCCCTCCACTTT
NA	TRBV9	TRBJ2-7	once	CASSPPGRTGEQYF	TGTGCCAGCAGCCCCCCCGGCAGAACGGGGGAGCAGTACTTC